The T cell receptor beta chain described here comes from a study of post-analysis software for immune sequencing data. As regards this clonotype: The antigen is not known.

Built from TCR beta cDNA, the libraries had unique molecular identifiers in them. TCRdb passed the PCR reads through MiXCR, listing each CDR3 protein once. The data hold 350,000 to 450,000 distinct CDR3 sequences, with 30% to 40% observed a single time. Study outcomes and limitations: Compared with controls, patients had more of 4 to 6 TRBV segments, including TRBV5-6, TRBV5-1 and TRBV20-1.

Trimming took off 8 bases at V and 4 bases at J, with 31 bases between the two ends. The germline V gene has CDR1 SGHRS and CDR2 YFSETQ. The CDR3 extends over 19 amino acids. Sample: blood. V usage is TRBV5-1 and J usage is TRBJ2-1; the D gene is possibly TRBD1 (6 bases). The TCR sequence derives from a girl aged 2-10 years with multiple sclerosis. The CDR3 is CARDVSGAWAGDNYNEQFF. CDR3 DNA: TGCGCCAGGGATGTATCTGGTGCGTGGGCAGGGGATAATTACAATGAGCAGTTCTTC.